Sequencing of this TCR beta chain was carried out in a study of blood T cell repertoires in COVID-19. The wider study: Sample material is recorded as cDNA or gDNA derived from T cells, B-cell-depleted T cells, or PBMCs.

Data came from immunoSEQ multiplex PCR; TCRdb stores just in-frame clones and leaves some out. The top ten hold approximately 8.1% of the sample, which has about 210,000 clones, almost 85% seen once. Looked up from germline, CDR1 is ENHRY and CDR2 is SYGVKD. The CDR3 has 16 amino acids. Trimming removed 5 bases from V and 5 bases from J; junction bases left unmatched: 12. This chain joins TRBV10-3 and TRBJ2-1; 7 bases map to TRBD1. The sequenced sample consisted of peripheral blood. The sequence was obtained from a woman between 45 and 60 years old with active or convalescent COVID-19. DNA of the CDR3: TGTGCCATCAGTCTAACACCGGGACAGAACAACAATGAGCAGTTCTTC. Translated: CAISLTPGQNNNEQFF.